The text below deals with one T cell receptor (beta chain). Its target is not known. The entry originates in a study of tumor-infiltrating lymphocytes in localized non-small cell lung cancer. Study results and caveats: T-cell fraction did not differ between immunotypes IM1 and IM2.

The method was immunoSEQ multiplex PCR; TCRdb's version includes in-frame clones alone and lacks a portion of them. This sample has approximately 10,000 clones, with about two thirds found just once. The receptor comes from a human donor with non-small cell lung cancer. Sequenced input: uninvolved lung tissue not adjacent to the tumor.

The CDR3: CATSRTRQALYEQYF. Here the CDR3 DNA reads TGTGCCACCAGCAGGACCCGACAGGCCCTCTACGAGCAGTACTTC. The gene calls are TRBV15 and TRBJ2-7; possibly TRBD1 for D (6 bases). The CDR3 runs to 15 residues. V lost 3 bases and J lost 3, with 15 bases in between. CDR1 and CDR2 from the germline V gene are LNHNV and YYDKDF (reference sequence).